These 8 T cell receptor beta chains were all obtained from the same sample, sequenced in a study of low-dose radiotherapy and immunotherapy resistance in tumors. Gene-specific TRAV and TRBV primers were used for first-strand cDNA, covering alpha and beta chains. Using a constant-region primer together with a V-primer adapter, TCRs were subjected to roughly 20 PCR cycles of amplification. One entry per CDR3 protein, called by TCRdb with MiXCR from the reads. The data contain 60,000 to 90,000 distinct CDR3 sequences, around 31% of them singletons. Regarding time point: before trial treatment. The specimen was PBMCs, collected before treatment. All receptors come from a female donor with ovarian cancer.

This clonotype was counted at least ten times. Here the CDR3 reads CASSPGTAMNTEAFF. CDR3 DNA sequence: TGTGCCAGTAGCCCAGGGACAGCCATGAACACTGAAGCTTTCTTT. The chain joins TRBV19 to TRBJ1-1; 7 bases align to TRBD1. Trimming removed 6 bases from V and 0 bases from J; junction bases left unmatched: 7. This CDR3 region has 15 residues. In germline, CDR1 is LNHDA, CDR2 SQIVND (reference sequence).

The chain couples TRBV18 to TRBJ2-1; 7 bases agree with TRBD2. This CDR3 comprises 14 residues. After removal of 0 bases from V and 9 bases from J, the junction contained 5 bases not matched to a gene. Germline V gene data show CDR1 as KGHSH and CDR2 as LQKENI. CDR3: CASSPPGLGGEQFF. The CDR3 nucleotides read TGTGCCAGCTCACCACCTGGACTAGGTGGTGAGCAGTTCTTC. The full variable domain, in which reference TRBV18 and TRBJ2-1 provide the parts outside the CDR3, is NAGVMQNPRHLVRRRGQEARLRCSPMKGHSHVYWYRQLPEEGLKFMVYLQKENIIDESGMPKERFSAEFPKEGPSILRIQQVVRGDSAAYFCASSPPGLGGEQFFGPGTRLTVL.

Many counts were recorded for this clonotype. V gene TRBV12-3 or TRBV12-4 combines with J gene TRBJ2-2; TRBD1 aligns across 7 bases. CDR3 length: 15 residues. Germline trimming cut 5 bases from V and 6 bases from J; bases unmatched to any gene: 9. The CDR3: CASSLGTVESGELFF. For the CDR3, the DNA is TGTGCCAGCAGTCTTGGGACAGTAGAGTCCGGGGAGCTGTTTTTT.

The CDR3 loop reads CASSKGQGNTGELFF. In DNA form, the CDR3 reads TGTGCCAGCAGTAAAGGACAGGGGAACACCGGGGAGCTGTTTTTT. The chain combines TRBV6-8 with TRBJ2-2; 8 nucleotides match TRBD1. CDR3 size: 15 residues. J lost 1 base, V lost 5 bases, and 3 bases had no gene match. The V gene's germline CDR1 is MNHGY and CDR2 SAAAGT.

This clonotype was counted many times. The chain uses TRBV7-3 and TRBJ1-6; D not resolved. Germline V CDR1 and CDR2: SGHTA, FQGTGA. Trimming removed 7 bases at V and 5 bases at J, with 12 bases between. This CDR3 contains 14 residues. The CDR3: CASKSFQNNSPLHF. In DNA form, the CDR3 reads TGTGCCAGCAAAAGTTTTCAGAATAATTCACCCCTCCACTTT.

The genes are TRBV6-1 and TRBJ2-7, with 7 nucleotides matching TRBD2. CDR3 size: 15 residues. Germline trimming cut 7 bases from V and 2 bases from J; bases unmatched to any gene: 11. Germline loops: CDR1 MNHNS, CDR2 SASEGT. The CDR3 loop reads CASTPGGSRAYEQYF. The CDR3 DNA reads TGTGCCAGCACCCCCGGCGGGAGTAGGGCCTACGAGCAGTACTTC.

This clonotype was recorded a few times. The likely explanation is a read error, given a far larger clone one base away. The chain employs TRBV29-1 and TRBJ2-1; tentatively, D is TRBD2 (6 bases). The V gene lost 0 bases and the J gene lost 13 bases, with 10 bases spanning the gap. The CDR3 totals 11 residues. Per the germline V gene, CDR1 is SQVTM and CDR2 is ANQGSEA. The chain's CDR3 is CSVEEAGPQFF. The CDR3 DNA is TGCAGCGTTGAAGAGGCGGGGCCCCAGTTCTTC.

This clonotype has ten or more counts. The chain links TRBV7-8 to TRBJ2-3; D not certain. V gave up 1 base and J gave up 0 bases, with 11 bases separating them. Per germline, CDR1 SGHVS and CDR2 FQNEAQ. The CDR3 extends over 16 amino acids. CDR3 in DNA: TGTGCCAGCAGCTTAGGCTCGGAGACTAGCACAGATACGCAGTATTTT. As protein: CASSLGSETSTDTQYF.